Below, 2 T cell receptor beta chains from the same sample are listed, as sequenced in a study of cytomegalovirus exposure and HLA in healthy donors. The PCR was carried out with 60 Vbeta primers and 13 Jbeta primers. Data came from immunoSEQ multiplex PCR; TCRdb stores just in-frame clones and leaves some out. The sample has roughly 150,000 clones; about 80% are singletons. Source material: PBMCs. The origin of the receptors is a woman aged 50 to 60 in good health and CMV-seropositive.

The rearrangement joins TRBV14 to TRBJ2-4, with 9 bases identical to TRBD1. This CDR3 spans 15 amino acids. Losses at the gene ends were 6 bases for V and 4 bases for J; bases not matched to a gene: 7. CDR1 and CDR2 from the germline V gene are SGHDN and FVKESK. The CDR3 DNA reads as TGTGCCAGCAGAACCGGGACAGGGCAAAAAAACATTCAGTACTTC. Encoded protein: CASRTGTGQKNIQYF.

CDR3 region: CASSPTGRTTGELFF. The CDR3 DNA is TGTGCCAGTAGTCCCACCGGGAGAACCACCGGGGAGCTGTTTTTT. The V gene is TRBV19, the J gene TRBJ2-2; perhaps TRBD2 as D (6 bases). Germline CDR1 LNHDA, CDR2 SQIVND (reference sequence). The CDR3 has 15 amino acids. V was trimmed by 5 bases and J by 4 bases, leaving 14 bases between them. Variable domain in full (rest from reference TRBV19 and TRBJ2-2): DGGITQSPKYLFRKEGQNVTLSCEQNLNHDAMYWYRQDPGQGLRLIYYSQIVNDFQKGDIAEGYSVSREKKESFPLTVTSAQKNPTAFYLCASSPTGRTTGELFFGEGSRLTVL.